This TCR beta chain emerged from a study of blood T cell repertoires in COVID-19 (dated by TCRdb to about 2020). Background on the whole study: The collaborator samples originated in the United States, Italy and Spain and spanned the acute and convalescent phases of COVID-19. Where available, HLA class I and class II types were taken from metadata supplied by the sample provider and were not determined by assay-based typing. The prospective study material was composed of cDNA or gDNA derived from T cells, B-cell-depleted T cells, or PBMCs. The repertoires were released in a freely available public database meant as a resource for research on the immune response to SARS-CoV-2. Samples came from the ongoing ImmuneRACE study (first 160 participants) plus 1,254 subjects from 6 global collaborators. The dataset comprised deeply sampled blood TCRbeta repertoires from subjects exposed to, actively infected with, or recovered from COVID-19. A de-identified subject ID, COVID-19 status, age in years and sex were almost always included in the sample metadata. General findings and caveats noted by the study authors: The quantity of clinical and demographic metadata differed by source and by participant and was supplied without curation.

The immunoSEQ Assay, a bias-controlled multiplex PCR, was used to amplify TCRbeta CDR3 regions from genomic DNA. The published analysis was carried out like this. Within the assay, amplification of reference gene primers was used to estimate how many nucleated cells each sample contained. To quantify the absolute abundance of each unique TCRbeta CDR3 rearrangement, sequence reads were collapsed and filtered. For each sample, productive Simpson clonality was calculated as the square root of Simpson's diversity index across productive rearrangements. In TCRdb, the immuneACCESS table is reduced to in-frame sequences with V and J assigned. These tables do not hold every clone; where another copy was compared, an unresolved V gene accounts for under half, and the others remain unexplained. The V and J calls and clone size are taken from that table; D and trimming were inferred from the DNA. The sample profile shows over 100,000 clones; 84% of them were found once. Of the sample, 6% to 7% is held by the ten largest clones.

Each collaborating institution followed its own protocols to collect whole blood in K2EDTA tubes. For TCRbeta analysis, collaborators shipped samples in one of three forms: frozen whole blood, isolated PBMCs, or DNA extracted from either of those sample types. Comment on this clone: Its antigen is not yet known. Per-nucleotide qualities are absent, and no much larger clonotype sits a single base away.

The CDR3, cysteine through phenylalanine, is 13 amino acids long. Just CDR3 DNA is preserved here, 39 bases in frame from base 1. CDR1 and CDR2, looked up from the germline V gene, are LGHNT and FRNRAP. Trimming costs V 2 bases and J 9 bases, and their ends lie 8 bases apart. Recombination joined TRBV12-5 with TRBJ1-6, with the D segment identity uncertain. Input material: peripheral blood. The source is a woman between 45 and 65 years old with acute or convalescent COVID-19. The base sequence is TGTGCTAGTGGTTTGAACGGAGGTTCACCCCTCCACTTT. Its translation is CASGLNGGSPLHF.